This T cell receptor (beta chain) was documented in a study of blood T cells in healthy people across ages. Through a sample-barcoded 5' primer and a J-beta primer mix, a second PCR was run for roughly 6 to 12 cycles. TCRdb recomputed calls from the 5' RACE reads with MiXCR, one row per CDR3 protein. The sample has around 1,500,000 distinct CDR3 sequences, about 28% seen once. The sample holds a few counts of this clonotype. The antigen is unknown. Trimming removed 6 bases at V and 1 base at J, with 10 bases between. CDR3 length: 12 residues. Germline CDR1 and CDR2: SQVTM and ANQGSEA. General study results and limits: Age showed a roughly linear inverse relationship with TCR beta diversity per million T cells.

The sample comprised blood. This TCR was recovered from a woman aged 30 to 39 in good health. The chain combines TRBV29-1 with TRBJ2-7, with D perhaps matching TRBD2 (5 bases). The CDR3 region has the DNA TGCAGCGTGGGGAGATGGTCCTACGAGCAGTACTTC. Amino acids: CSVGRWSYEQYF.